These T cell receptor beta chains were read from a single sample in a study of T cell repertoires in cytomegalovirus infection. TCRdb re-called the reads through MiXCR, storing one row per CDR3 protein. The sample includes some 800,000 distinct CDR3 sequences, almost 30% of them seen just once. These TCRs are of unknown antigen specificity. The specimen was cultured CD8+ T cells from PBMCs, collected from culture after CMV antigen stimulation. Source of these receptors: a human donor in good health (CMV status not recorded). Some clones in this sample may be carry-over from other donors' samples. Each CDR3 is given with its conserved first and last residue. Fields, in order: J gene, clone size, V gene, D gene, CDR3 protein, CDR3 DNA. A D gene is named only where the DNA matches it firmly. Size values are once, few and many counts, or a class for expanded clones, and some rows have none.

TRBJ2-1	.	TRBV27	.	CASRHTDRLNEQFF	TGTGCCAGCAGACACACCGACAGGCTGAATGAGCAGTTCTTC
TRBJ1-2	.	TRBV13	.	CASTRQGENYGYTF	TGTGCCAGCACCCGCCAGGGCGAGAACTATGGCTACACCTTC
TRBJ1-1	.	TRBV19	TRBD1	CASSRTGQGSEAFF	TGTGCCAGTAGTAGAACCGGACAGGGATCCGAAGCTTTCTTT
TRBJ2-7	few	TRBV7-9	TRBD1	CASSPTGNPYEQYF	TGTGCCAGCAGCCCGACAGGGAACCCCTACGAGCAGTACTTC
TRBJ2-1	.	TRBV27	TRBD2	CASSWRGGVYNEQFF	TGTGCCAGCAGTTGGCGGGGAGGGGTATACAATGAGCAGTTCTTC
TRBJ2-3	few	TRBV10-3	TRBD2	CAIGFMPSGADTQYF	TGTGCCATCGGATTTATGCCTAGCGGGGCTGATACGCAGTATTTT
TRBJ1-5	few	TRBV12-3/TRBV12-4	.	CASTISSNQPQHF	TGTGCCAGCACTATATCCAGCAATCAGCCCCAGCATTTT
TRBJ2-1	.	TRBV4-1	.	CASSLGGLSSYNEQFF	TGCGCCAGCAGCCTGGGGGGTCTTAGCTCCTACAATGAGCAGTTCTTC
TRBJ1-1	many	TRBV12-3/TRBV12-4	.	CASSLQTNTEAFF	TGTGCCAGCAGTTTACAGACAAACACTGAAGCTTTCTTT
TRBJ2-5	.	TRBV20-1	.	CSARKDLRETQYF	TGCAGTGCTAGGAAAGATTTGAGAGAGACCCAGTACTTC
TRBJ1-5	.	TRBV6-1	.	CASFGQSNQPQHF	TGTGCCAGCTTCGGACAGAGCAATCAGCCCCAGCATTTT
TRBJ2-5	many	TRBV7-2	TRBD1	CASSLGTVSDETQYF	TGTGCCAGCAGCCTCGGGACAGTGTCCGATGAGACCCAGTACTTC
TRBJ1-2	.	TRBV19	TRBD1	CATEGQGGTFWGYTF	TGTGCCACAGAAGGACAGGGAGGGACCTTTTGGGGCTACACCTTC
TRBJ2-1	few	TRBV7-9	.	CASSNTGPRGNEQFF	TGTGCCAGCAGCAATACCGGGCCGAGGGGGAATGAGCAGTTCTTC
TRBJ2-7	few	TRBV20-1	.	CSARDVQGVYEQYF	TGCAGTGCTAGAGATGTCCAGGGTGTTTACGAGCAGTACTTC
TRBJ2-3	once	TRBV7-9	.	CASSSRGRARGGTDTQYF	TGTGCCAGCAGCTCCCGAGGGAGAGCCAGGGGCGGCACAGATACGCAGTATTTT
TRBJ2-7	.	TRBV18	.	CASSPEPARTYEQYF	TGTGCCAGCTCACCAGAGCCAGCTCGAACCTACGAGCAGTACTTC
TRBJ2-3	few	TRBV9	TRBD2	CASSSRGITDTQYF	TGTGCCAGCAGCTCGCGGGGGATCACAGATACGCAGTATTTT
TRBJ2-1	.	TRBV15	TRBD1	CATRGQGYNEQFF	TGTGCCACCAGAGGACAGGGCTACAATGAGCAGTTCTTC
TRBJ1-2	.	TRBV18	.	CASSPNPRVDGYTF	TGTGCCAGCTCACCTAATCCACGCGTTGACGGCTACACCTTC
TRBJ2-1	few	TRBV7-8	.	CASSLRGAGSEQFF	TGTGCCAGCAGCTTACGGGGGGCAGGGAGTGAGCAGTTCTTC
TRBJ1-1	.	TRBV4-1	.	CASSQGLPSRTGAFF	TGCGCCAGCAGCCAAGGCTTACCTTCTCGTACAGGAGCTTTCTTT
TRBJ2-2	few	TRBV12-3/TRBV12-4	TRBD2	CASSFLSGGANTGELFF	TGTGCCAGCAGTTTCTTGAGCGGGGGGGCGAACACCGGGGAGCTGTTTTTT
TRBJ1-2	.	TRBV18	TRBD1	CAGSPARDSYGYTF	TGTGCCGGCTCACCAGCCCGGGACAGCTATGGCTACACCTTC
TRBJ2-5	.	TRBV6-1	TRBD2	CASSEDGSGGEETQYF	TGTGCCAGCAGTGAAGACGGTAGCGGGGGGGAAGAGACCCAGTACTTC
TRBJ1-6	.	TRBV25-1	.	CASRRGVNSPLHF	TGTGCCAGCAGACGGGGCGTTAATTCACCCCTCCACTTT
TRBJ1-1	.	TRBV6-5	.	CASLPLGTNTEAFF	TGTGCCAGCTTACCCTTGGGGACGAACACTGAAGCTTTCTTT
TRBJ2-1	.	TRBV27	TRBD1	CATRGQGLNNEQFF	TGTGCCACCAGGGGACAGGGATTGAACAATGAGCAGTTCTTC
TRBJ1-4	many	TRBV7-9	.	CASSNNEKLFF	TGTGCCAGCAGTAATAATGAAAAACTGTTTTTT
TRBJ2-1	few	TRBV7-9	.	CASTPPAGTAYNEQFF	TGTGCCAGCACCCCCCCAGCCGGGACTGCTTACAATGAGCAGTTCTTC
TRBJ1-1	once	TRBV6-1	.	CASSESPGDYRTEAFF	TGTGCCAGCAGTGAATCGCCGGGAGACTATAGGACTGAAGCTTTCTTT
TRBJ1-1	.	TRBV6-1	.	CASSYTPWDTEAFF	TGTGCCAGCAGTTACACTCCTTGGGACACTGAAGCTTTCTTT
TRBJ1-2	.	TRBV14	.	CASSQASGQLYGYTF	TGTGCCAGCAGCCAAGCTTCTGGACAGTTATATGGCTACACCTTC
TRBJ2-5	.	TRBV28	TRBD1	CASSPTGQLKETQYF	TGTGCCAGCAGTCCGACGGGACAGTTAAAAGAGACCCAGTACTTC
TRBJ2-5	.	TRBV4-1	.	CASSQELAEETQYF	TGCGCCAGCAGCCAAGAATTGGCAGAAGAGACCCAGTACTTC
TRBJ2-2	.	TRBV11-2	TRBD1	CASSQGTDTGELFF	TGTGCCAGCAGCCAGGGGACAGATACCGGGGAGCTGTTTTTT
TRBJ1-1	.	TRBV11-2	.	CASSPWGRKNTEAFF	TGTGCCAGCAGCCCCTGGGGACGGAAGAACACTGAAGCTTTCTTT
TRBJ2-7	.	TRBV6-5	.	CASSYGFLYEQYF	TGTGCCAGCAGTTACGGGTTCCTCTACGAGCAGTACTTC
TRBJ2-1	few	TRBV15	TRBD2	CATSLWTSDYNEQFF	TGTGCCACCAGCCTTTGGACTAGCGACTACAATGAGCAGTTCTTC
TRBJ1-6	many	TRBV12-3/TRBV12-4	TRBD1	CASIGDSANSPLHF	TGTGCCAGCATTGGGGACAGCGCCAATTCACCCCTCCACTTT
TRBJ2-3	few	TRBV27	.	CASSLSWDITDTQYF	TGTGCCAGCAGTTTAAGTTGGGACATCACAGATACGCAGTATTTT
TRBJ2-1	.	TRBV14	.	CASSPKLLAGYNEQFF	TGTGCCAGCAGCCCAAAACTCCTTGCGGGGTACAATGAGCAGTTCTTC
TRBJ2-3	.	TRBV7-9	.	CASSETLNTDTQYF	TGTGCCAGCAGCGAAACGTTAAACACAGATACGCAGTATTTT
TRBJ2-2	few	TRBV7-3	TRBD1	CASSFWRQGRAGELFF	TGTGCCAGCAGCTTTTGGAGACAGGGACGTGCCGGGGAGCTGTTTTTT
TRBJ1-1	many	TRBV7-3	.	CASSLTGMNTEAFF	TGTGCCAGCAGCTTAACAGGGATGAACACTGAAGCTTTCTTT
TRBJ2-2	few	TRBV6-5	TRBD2	CASSPGLAGGGAGELFF	TGTGCCAGCAGTCCCGGACTAGCGGGGGGCGGGGCCGGGGAGCTGTTTTTT
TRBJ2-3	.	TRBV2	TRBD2	CASKASGSTDTQYF	TGTGCCAGCAAGGCTAGCGGATCCACAGATACGCAGTATTTT
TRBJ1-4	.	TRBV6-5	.	CASSKEGGSGNEKLFF	TGTGCCAGCAGCAAGGAGGGGGGCTCTGGTAATGAAAAACTGTTTTTT
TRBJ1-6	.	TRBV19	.	CASSYASLNSPLHF	TGTGCCAGTAGTTACGCATCCCTTAATTCACCCCTCCACTTT
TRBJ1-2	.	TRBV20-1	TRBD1	CSAQPGQETGYTF	TGCAGTGCCCAACCGGGACAGGAGACAGGCTACACCTTC